Presented here are 30 T cell receptor beta chains from one specimen sequenced in a study of blood T cells in healthy people across ages. A second PCR of 7 to 11 cycles used a sample-barcoded 5' primer and a J-beta primer mix. TCRdb itself ran the 5' RACE reads through MiXCR, one entry per CDR3 protein. The table lists over a million distinct CDR3 sequences, roughly 40% of them singletons. Source material: blood. The receptors derive from a woman younger than 35 in good health.

The table lists this clonotype with a few counts. As DNA, the CDR3 is TGTGCCAGCACCCTTTTCAAACAGGGATCGCAGTATTTT. Translation gives CASTLFKQGSQYF. This chain uses TRBV12-3 or TRBV12-4 with TRBJ2-3; perhaps TRBD1 as D (6 bases). V lost 7 bases and J 10 bases, leaving 18 bases between the germline ends. CDR3 length equals 13 residues.

This clonotype was detected a few times. The chain uses TRBV6-5 and TRBJ2-1; 9 bases agree with TRBD2. This CDR3 has 15 amino acids. Germline lookup yields CDR1 MNHEY and CDR2 SVGAGI. V lost 5 bases and J lost 5; bases outside the gene matches: 7. The CDR3 nucleotides are TGTGCCAGCAGTCGGGCCGCTAGCGGGAACAATGAGCAGTTCTTC. The encoded protein is CASSRAASGNNEQFF.

CDR3 sequence (DNA): TGTGCCAGCAGCTTGGCGGGACGCCCTAATTCACCCCTCCACTTT. Translated, it gives CASSLAGRPNSPLHF. The chain carries TRBV5-5 and TRBJ1-6; possibly TRBD1 for D (5 bases). The CDR3 runs 15 residues. In germline, CDR1 is SGHKS, CDR2 YYEKEE (reference sequence). Between the trimmed V and J ends, which lost 0 bases and 6 bases, there was a span of 10 bases.

This clonotype was counted only a few times. This rearrangement joins TRBV3-1 to TRBJ2-5; 10 nucleotides align to TRBD2. CDR1 and CDR2 (germline): LGHDT, YNNKEL (reference sequence). CDR3 length equals 15 residues. V shed 2 bases, J shed 3 bases, and the junction held 3 bases outside the gene matches. The CDR3 region has the DNA TGTGCCAGCAGCCAATTACTAGCGGGGAAAGAGACCCAGTACTTC. Amino acid sequence: CASSQLLAGKETQYF.

V usage is TRBV5-1 and J usage is TRBJ1-1; TRBD1 aligns across 8 bases. The junction had 9 bases not matched to a gene; V was cut back by 2 bases and J by 3 bases. The V gene's germline CDR1 is SGHRS and CDR2 YFSETQ. This CDR3 spans 16 amino acids. As DNA, the CDR3 is TGCGCCAGCAGCTTTCAGTGGACAGGGCGGGACACTGAAGCTTTCTTT. This gives the protein CASSFQWTGRDTEAFF.

The J gene is TRBJ2-3, the V gene TRBV10-3; 12 nucleotides agree with TRBD1. Germline V gene sequence: CDR1 ENHRY, CDR2 SYGVKD. This CDR3 is built from 16 residues. The J segment lost 2 bases and the V segment lost 3 bases, leaving 3 bases of the junction unmatched. CDR3 sequence (DNA): TGTGCCATCAGTGAACCGGGACAGGGGGCCACAGATACGCAGTATTTT. It yields the protein CAISEPGQGATDTQYF.

The rearrangement uses TRBV3-1 and TRBJ2-5, with 8 bases lining up with TRBD2. The CDR3 spans 15 residues. CDR1 is LGHDT and CDR2 is YNNKEL in the germline V gene (reference sequence). The V segment lost 4 bases and the J segment 11 bases; nucleotides outside the gene matches: 15. CDR3 DNA sequence: TGTGCCAGCAGCCCGCGGGGGGTAGGGGCGGATGAGCAGTACTTC. This encodes CASSPRGVGADEQYF.

This clonotype was counted a few times. The chain couples TRBV28 to TRBJ2-7, with TRBD1 matching over 9 bases. The CDR3 loop spans 17 amino acids. Germline assignment: CDR1 MDHEN and CDR2 SYDVKM. V shed 8 bases, J shed 0 bases, and the junction held 14 bases outside the gene matches. The DNA of the CDR3 is TGTGCCAGCGGACATAAAAGACAGGGGGATTCCTCCTACGAGCAGTACTTC. Its protein is CASGHKRQGDSSYEQYF.

As regards this clonotype: One end of the junction varies from germline; a read error may be responsible. The V and J genes are TRBV15 and TRBJ2-4; the D is unclear. Matching the DNA end better, TRBJ2-7 makes the J call doubtful. The CDR3 has 14 residues. Germline V gene data show CDR1 as LNHNV and CDR2 as YYDKDF (reference sequence). Written as DNA, the CDR3 is TGTACCACCAGCAGAGATTTGGGCTTCTACGAGCAGTACTTC. It codes for CTTSRDLGFYEQYF.

CDR3 sequence reads: CASAKTRTLQETQYF. Here the CDR3 DNA reads TGTGCCAGCGCGAAGACCCGGACACTACAAGAGACCCAGTACTTC. V usage is TRBV3-1 and J usage is TRBJ2-4; possible D gene TRBD1, 5 bases. The J call may be mistaken, given a closer DNA end match to TRBJ2-5. The CDR3 loop spans 15 amino acids. Germline V gives CDR1 LGHDT, CDR2 YNNKEL (reference sequence).

The chain has TRBV10-3 and TRBJ2-7; TRBD1 matches 9 bases. The CDR3 covers 16 residues. J was trimmed by 4 bases and V by 3 bases; bases with no gene match: 10. Germline V gene lookup returns CDR1 ENHRY and CDR2 SYGVKD. This CDR3 is CAISDPRTGEVYEQYF. The CDR3 DNA follows: TGTGCCATCAGTGATCCTCGGACAGGGGAGGTATACGAGCAGTACTTC.

The chain employs TRBV12-5 and TRBJ1-2; 7 nucleotides align to TRBD1. Looked up from germline, CDR1 is LGHNT and CDR2 is FRNRAP. J was trimmed by 7 bases and V by 2 bases; bases with no gene match: 13. The CDR3 has 16 amino acids. The DNA of the CDR3 is TGTGCTAGTGGTTTGACAAACCTCGGACAGGAAGGTGGCTACACCTTC. This translates into CASGLTNLGQEGGYTF.

J is TRBJ1-1 and V is TRBV10-3; D not resolved. V dropped 5 bases and J dropped 3 bases, with 10 bases sitting between them. Looked up from germline, CDR1 is ENHRY and CDR2 is SYGVKD. This CDR3 is 13 amino acids long. The CDR3 reads CAISPGSHTEAFF. CDR3 nucleotide sequence: TGTGCCATCAGTCCCGGGAGCCACACTGAAGCTTTCTTT.

This clonotype was detected many times. The chain combines TRBV3-1 with TRBJ2-1; D ambiguous. Germline V gene lookup returns CDR1 LGHDT and CDR2 YNNKEL (reference sequence). V was trimmed by 4 bases and J by 10 bases, leaving 11 bases between them. This CDR3 is 12 amino acids long. CDR3 region: CASSPTLGEQFF. The CDR3 region has the DNA TGTGCCAGCAGCCCCACCCTCGGAGAGCAGTTCTTC.

The V call is TRBV11-3, the J call TRBJ2-1, with TRBD2 matching 10 bases. Looked up from germline, CDR1 is SGHNT and CDR2 is YENEEA. Trimming cost V 1 base and J 11 bases; bases outside gene matches: 17. This CDR3 has 18 residues. CDR3 in DNA: TGTGCCAGCAGCTTAGGCTATAGCGGGAGGCCCCCTCCCATGCAGCAGTTCTTC. Residues: CASSLGYSGRPPPMQQFF.

The chain couples TRBV7-2 to TRBJ1-4; 9 bases agree with TRBD1. Per germline, CDR1 SGHTA and CDR2 FQGNSA. Trimming took 5 bases from V and 6 from J; bases not matched to a gene: 10. The CDR3 extends over 16 amino acids. The CDR3 sequence is CASSNRDRVRDEKLFF. CDR3 DNA: TGTGCCAGCAGCAACCGGGACAGGGTGAGGGATGAAAAACTGTTTTTT.

As regards this clonotype: An end of the junction differs from the germline gene, which may be a read error. In DNA, the CDR3 is TGCGCCAACAGTGAGATGGGGGAGCTGTTTTTT. Amino acid sequence: CANSEMGELFF. The chain combines TRBV10-2 with TRBJ2-2; no firm D call. Germline V gene sequence: CDR1 WSHSY, CDR2 SAAADI. The CDR3 length is 11 residues.

This clonotype was found a few times. The chain couples TRBV6-5 to TRBJ2-4, with TRBD1 matching over 9 bases. The germline CDR1 and CDR2 sequences are MNHEY and SVGAGI. The V gene end was trimmed by 3 bases and the J gene end by 11 bases; junction bases not matched to a gene: 8. The length of the CDR3 is 14 residues. The CDR3 sequence is CASSYSDRGKVQYF. The CDR3 region has the DNA TGTGCCAGCAGTTATAGCGACAGGGGGAAGGTTCAGTACTTC.

The rearrangement links TRBV12-3 or TRBV12-4 to TRBJ2-7; possible D gene TRBD2, 5 bases. The CDR3 runs 16 residues. Trimming left V 5 bases short and J 6 bases short, with 23 bases between. The CDR3: CASSNADGVPRGEQYF. The CDR3 nucleotides are TGTGCCAGCAGTAATGCGGACGGAGTCCCCCGGGGCGAGCAGTACTTC.

V gene TRBV5-1 combines with J gene TRBJ2-7; 7 nucleotides align to TRBD2. Germline V CDR1 and CDR2: SGHRS, YFSETQ. V lost 5 bases to trimming and J lost 7 bases; unmatched junction nucleotides: 12. The CDR3 length is 14 residues. The chain's CDR3 is CASRGAGDHNEQYF. CDR3 DNA: TGCGCCAGCAGAGGGGCGGGGGACCACAATGAGCAGTACTTC.

The chain uses TRBV10-3 and TRBJ2-1, with 8 bases aligning to TRBD2. There are 15 residues in the CDR3. The J segment lost 8 bases and the V segment lost 5 bases, leaving 11 bases of the junction unmatched. The germline V gene has CDR1 ENHRY and CDR2 SYGVKD. CDR3 sequence reads: CAISSVAGKGDEQFF. The CDR3, as DNA: TGTGCCATCAGTTCTGTAGCGGGGAAAGGGGATGAGCAGTTCTTC.

This clonotype came up a few times. The gene calls are TRBV5-1 and TRBJ2-2, with unresolved D. The V gene lost 2 bases and the J gene lost 4 bases, with 15 bases spanning the gap. The CDR3 sequence is 16 residues long. CDR1 SGHRS and CDR2 YFSETQ come from the germline V gene. CDR3 residues: CASSLTSEVSTGELFF. CDR3 sequence (DNA): TGCGCCAGCAGCTTAACGAGTGAAGTTTCCACCGGGGAGCTGTTTTTT.

The rearrangement links TRBV28 to TRBJ2-7; no firm D call. Germline CDR1 reads MDHEN; CDR2 reads SYDVKM. The CDR3 runs 11 residues. V was trimmed by 4 bases and J by 9 bases, leaving 10 bases between them. The CDR3 sequence: CASSSHSGQYF. The CDR3 nucleotides are TGTGCCAGCAGTTCCCATTCGGGGCAGTACTTC.

This clonotype showed up just a few times. The rearrangement uses TRBV5-1 and TRBJ2-5; D is ambiguous. Trimming stripped 2 bases from V and 2 bases from J, with 10 bases between. CDR1 and CDR2 (germline): SGHRS, YFSETQ. The CDR3 is 14 residues long. DNA of the CDR3: TGCGCCAGCAGCTTCGAGAGACCTCAAGAGACCCAGTACTTC. Its protein is CASSFERPQETQYF.

This chain connects TRBV20-1 to TRBJ2-5; 8 nucleotides match TRBD2. The CDR3 runs to 15 residues. Losses at the gene ends were 3 bases for V and 2 bases for J; bases not matched to a gene: 8. Germline lookup yields CDR1 DFQATT and CDR2 SNEGSKA (reference sequence). CDR3 sequence: CSASPTSGLQETQYF. The CDR3 DNA follows: TGCAGTGCTAGTCCAACTAGCGGATTACAAGAGACCCAGTACTTC.

The rearrangement links TRBV12-3 or TRBV12-4 to TRBJ1-6; D uncertain. V gave up 6 bases and J gave up 5 bases, with 20 bases separating them. The length of the CDR3 is 17 residues. As DNA, the CDR3 is TGTGCCAGCAGCCCCTTACTCTGGCCAGTGGATAATTCACCCCTCCACTTT. Protein product: CASSPLLWPVDNSPLHF.

The V call is TRBV29-1, the J call TRBJ2-1; 7 bases agree with TRBD2. The DNA end is a closer match to TRBJ2-7, so the J assignment may be wrong. Germline CDR1 SQVTM, CDR2 ANQGSEA. This CDR3 has 16 amino acids. CDR3 in DNA: TGCAGCGTTGAAGAGGGGCAGCGGGGCTCCTACAATGAGCAGTACTTC. It codes for CSVEEGQRGSYNEQYF.

This clonotype appeared many times. The chain combines TRBV30 with TRBJ2-1; the D is unclear. The V end was cut by 4 bases, the J end by 6 bases, with 10 bases between. This CDR3 is built from 12 residues. In germline, CDR1 is GTSNPN, CDR2 SVGIG (reference sequence). The CDR3 spells CAWKSNANEQFF. CDR3 DNA sequence: TGTGCCTGGAAAAGTAACGCCAATGAGCAGTTCTTC.

This chain uses TRBV6-1 with TRBJ1-1; D unresolved. The CDR3 totals 12 residues. From germline, CDR1 is MNHNS and CDR2 SASEGT. V lost 0 bases to trimming and J lost 7 bases, with 6 bases between them. CDR3 region: CASSEAGIEAFF. The CDR3 DNA sequence: TGTGCCAGCAGTGAAGCAGGGATTGAAGCTTTCTTT.

This clonotype was counted only a few times. The rearrangement uses TRBV3-1 and TRBJ1-2, with 8 bases aligning to TRBD1. The V segment lost 3 bases and the J segment 8 bases; nucleotides outside the gene matches: 5. The CDR3 loop spans 13 amino acids. The germline CDR1 and CDR2 sequences are LGHDT and YNNKEL (reference sequence). In DNA form, the CDR3 reads TGTGCCAGCAGCCATCGGACAGGGCAGGGCTACACCTTC. Protein: CASSHRTGQGYTF.